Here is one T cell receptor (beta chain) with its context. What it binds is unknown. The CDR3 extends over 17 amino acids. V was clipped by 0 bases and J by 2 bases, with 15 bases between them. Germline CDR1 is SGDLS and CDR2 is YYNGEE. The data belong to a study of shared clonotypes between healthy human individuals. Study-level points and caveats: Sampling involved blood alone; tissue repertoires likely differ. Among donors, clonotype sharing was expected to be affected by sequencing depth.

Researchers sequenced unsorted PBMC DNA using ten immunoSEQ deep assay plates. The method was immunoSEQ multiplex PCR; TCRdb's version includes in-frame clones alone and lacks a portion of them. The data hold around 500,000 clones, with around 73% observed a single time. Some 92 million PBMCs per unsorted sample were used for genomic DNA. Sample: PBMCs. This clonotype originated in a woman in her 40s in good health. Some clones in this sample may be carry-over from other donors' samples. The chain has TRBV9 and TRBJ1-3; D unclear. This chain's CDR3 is CASSVGQGLFTGNTIYF. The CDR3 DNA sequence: TGTGCCAGCAGCGTAGGACAAGGACTGTTTACTGGAAACACCATATATTTT.